This T cell receptor beta chain comes out of a study of blood T cell repertoires in COVID-19. This clone was observed a single time. Repertoires were generated with immunoSEQ multiplex PCR, while TCRdb's copy carries only in-frame clones and drops some. The sample lists 50,000 to 60,000 clones, less than 95% occurring once. The CDR3 is made up of 15 amino acids. Germline values: CDR1 MNHEY, CDR2 SMNVEV (reference sequence). Trimming removed 6 bases from V and 0 bases from J, with 14 bases in between. Sequenced: peripheral blood. V and J are TRBV27 and TRBJ1-1; D is possibly TRBD1 (6 bases). This receptor was identified in a man aged 35-49 years with acute or convalescent COVID-19. Here the CDR3 reads CASRAGAYLNTEAFF. In nucleotides, the CDR3 is TGTGCCAGCAGGGCAGGGGCATATTTGAACACTGAAGCTTTCTTT.